This TCR beta chain was recovered during a study of CD8+ T cells in alopecia areata. Turning to the study itself: Patients in the study were on tofacitinib for 6 to 18 months, then off it for 6 months.

Treatment: oral pan-JAK inhibitor, 5-10 mg twice daily. This clone was detected a few times. Its antigen is unidentified. Overall study results and limits: With tofacitinib ongoing, many expanded lesional clones persisted in both scalp and blood. Lesional scalp, especially alopecia totalis/universalis, showed higher clonality than normal scalp.

RNA was isolated and reverse transcribed to cDNA, the sequencing template. The assay was immunoSEQ multiplex PCR, and TCRdb's table has in-frame clones only and misses some. The data contain about 210,000 clones, approximately 47% of them singletons. The specimen was CD4+ T cells sorted from blood, collected at roughly week 36, from a patient treated with tofacitinib. The TCR sequence derives from a human donor with alopecia areata.

CDR3 coding DNA: TGTGCCATCAGCTACCCCGGGACCCGCGACACCGGGGAGCTGTTTTTT. Its translation: CAISYPGTRDTGELFF. This rearrangement joins TRBV10-3 to TRBJ2-2; perhaps D is TRBD1 or TRBD2 (5 bases each). The germline V and J ends were trimmed by 6 bases and 3 bases, with 17 bases remaining between them. The CDR3 spans 16 residues. Germline V gene data show CDR1 as ENHRY and CDR2 as SYGVKD.